This T cell receptor beta chain stems from a study of glioma-infiltrating T cells (dated by TCRdb to about 2016). Background for the entire study: Sequencing of TCR alpha- and beta-chain repertoires was performed on glioma tissue, on non-neoplastic brain tissue, and on matched peripheral blood mononuclear cells. To measure how far tissue and blood T-cell populations diverged, each tissue-infiltrating repertoire was compared against the peripheral blood repertoire of the same patient. Three low-grade glioma patients, several primary glioblastoma patients, and three non-glioma patients who contributed non-neoplastic brain tissue made up the paired cohort. General conclusions and limits of the study: The group comparisons were based on small numbers of patients: three non-neoplastic, three low-grade glioma and about eight glioblastoma patients. Very few CDR3 sequences were shared between tissue and blood, attributed to high CDR3 diversity and limited sampling. In non-neoplastic patients, VJ-independent divergence between tissue and blood fell below expectation, whereas in all gliomas, and especially in low-grade gliomas, the divergence rose above expectation.

On this clonotype itself: The antigen this receptor binds is unknown. No clone much larger than this one lies a single base away; base qualities are absent.

TCR alpha and beta CDR3 regions were amplified with the iRepertoire nested amplicon-rescue multiplex PCR (arm-PCR) platform from RNA. The input for one-step reverse transcription and amplification was about 100-450 ng of tissue mRNA or PBMC total RNA. Following bead purification, Illumina adapters were added by a secondary multiplex PCR, and the libraries were gel-purified between 200 and 400 bp. The libraries contained internal 6-nucleotide barcodes that were used for demultiplexing. Sequencing of the libraries was done on an Illumina MiSeq using 2x220 or 2x250 nucleotide paired-end reads. The source study handled its data this way. FLASH 1.2.11 was used to merge paired reads, and BWA-MEM then aligned the reads to the GRCh37 human genome before TRA and TRB reads were extracted. V and J assignment used an IMGT-derived reference of cassette sequences and CDR3 motifs that included pseudogenes. Reads were translated in three frames, and productive CDR3s were defined as those with a C...FGXG motif and no stop codons. Clonotypes were defined as unique combinations of V-J cassette pair and CDR3 amino acid sequence. Reads were filtered by Hamming distance, thresholded by each sample's sequence error rate in mapped regions. TCRdb itself trimmed the public reads at Q25 with fastp, ran MiXCR and retained productive beta chains. Rows matching on CDR3 protein sequence are summarized as one entry with the most common DNA and genes. The V and J calls and clone size come from TCRdb's table, not from the authors' own analysis. The sample yields under 200,000 distinct CDR3 sequences; around 40% were counted once. The ten top clones hold around 5.2% of the sample.

As encoded in the germline V gene, CDR1 is MGHRA while CDR2 is YSYEKL. The CDR3 numbers 13 residues from cysteine through phenylalanine. The read is trimmed to its CDR3 DNA, 39 bases read in frame from base 1. V is shortened by 7 bases, J by 7 bases, and the region joining them spans 13 bases. The source material was glioma tissue, nonneoplastic brain tissue, or PBMCs (not recorded which). The clonotype was recovered from a human donor with low-grade glioma or glioblastoma, undergoing nonglioma brain surgery, or in good health (not recorded which). The chain links TRBV4-1 with TRBJ1-4; TRBD1 is a possible D gene, resting on 5 matching bases. The nucleotides are TGCGCCAGCACCCTCCCCGGGGGTGAAAAACTGTTTTTT. It is translated as CASTLPGGEKLFF.